This record looks at one T cell receptor (beta chain) sequence and its context. The junction departs from germline at one end; a sequencing error may be responsible. Three rounds of nested PCR, following a modified ARM-PCR protocol, produced the TCRbeta library. TCRdb recomputed calls from the multiplex PCR reads with MiXCR, one row per CDR3 protein. Altogether some 84,000 distinct CDR3 sequences are present, 61% being singletons, with the ten largest covering roughly 15%. This specimen belongs to a study of tumor and adjacent non-tumor tissue in lung cancer. CDR1 and CDR2 (germline): SGHAT, FQNNGV. The CDR3 runs to 16 residues. No cell sorting was done before RNA was extracted from the tissue.

J is TRBJ2-2 and V is TRBV11-2; 7 bases are shared with TRBD2. The source of this sequence is a man in his 70s with non-small cell lung cancer. The sequenced sample was lung tumor tissue. Here the CDR3 DNA reads TGTGCCAGTAGCTCAGATCGACTAGCCTCGGCCGGTGAGCTGTTTTTT. Residues: CASSSDRLASAGELFF.